This T cell receptor (beta chain) is from a study of OX40 agonist ivuxolimab in advanced cancers. Overall study: Enrolled patients in dose escalation had cancers that were hepatocellular carcinoma, melanoma, renal cell or head and neck cancer. Regarding the study as a whole: Expanded clones belonging to CD8+ T cells outnumbered, on average, those of CD4+.

CDR1 is SGHDN and CDR2 is FVKESK in the germline V gene. The length of the CDR3 is 19 residues. J was trimmed by 2 bases and V by 0 bases; bases with no gene match: 11. TCRdb's table, derived via immunoSEQ multiplex PCR, lists solely in-frame clones and lacks some. The sample carries 68,000 or so clones, roughly 85% recorded once. For this clone: Its matching antigen is unknown.

The receptor was derived from an adult with an advanced solid tumor such as melanoma, head and neck, liver or kidney cancer. The J gene is TRBJ2-5, the V gene TRBV14; the match to TRBD2 covers 11 bases. The sequencing used CD4+ or CD8+ T cells sorted from blood, collected in a trial of the OX40 agonist ivuxolimab. CDR3 nucleotides: TGTGCCAGCAGCCAAGACCAACTAGCGGGGGCCGATCTTCAAGAGACCCAGTACTTC. Protein: CASSQDQLAGADLQETQYF.